The clone carrying this T cell receptor (beta chain) was counted many times. These data are taken from a study of spatial heterogeneity in lung cancer. MiXCR, run by TCRdb on the 5' RACE reads, gives a single entry per CDR3 protein. In the table there are roughly 36,000 distinct CDR3 sequences, 5.8% of which are singletons. As for time point: sample taken at primary tumor resection. Whole RNA obtained from tumor, nontumor lung or frozen PBMC underwent sequencing without sorting. CDR1 is SGHTA and CDR2 is FQGNSA in the germline V gene. The V gene end was trimmed by 4 bases and the J gene end by 6 bases; junction bases not matched to a gene: 8. The CDR3 length is 14 residues.

The sample consisted of PBMCs, taken at surgery. This clonotype was sampled from a male donor with early-stage non-small cell lung cancer. The gene calls are TRBV7-2 and TRBJ1-1; 7 bases are shared with TRBD1. CDR3 in DNA: TGTGCCAGCAGCTCCCGACAGGGAGGGGCTGAAGCTTTCTTT. This translates into CASSSRQGGAEAFF.